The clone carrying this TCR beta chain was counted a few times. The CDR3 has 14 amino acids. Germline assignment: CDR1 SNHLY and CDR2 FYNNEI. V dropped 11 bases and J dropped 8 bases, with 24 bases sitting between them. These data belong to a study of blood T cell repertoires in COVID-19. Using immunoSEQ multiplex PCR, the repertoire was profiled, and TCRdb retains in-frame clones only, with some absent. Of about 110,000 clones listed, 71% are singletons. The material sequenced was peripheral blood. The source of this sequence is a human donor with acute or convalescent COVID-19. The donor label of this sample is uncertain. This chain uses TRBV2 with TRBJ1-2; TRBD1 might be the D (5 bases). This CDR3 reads CAGHRAPRTAGYTF. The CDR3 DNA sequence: TGTGCCGGACACCGGGCCCCCCGGACCGCCGGCTACACCTTC.